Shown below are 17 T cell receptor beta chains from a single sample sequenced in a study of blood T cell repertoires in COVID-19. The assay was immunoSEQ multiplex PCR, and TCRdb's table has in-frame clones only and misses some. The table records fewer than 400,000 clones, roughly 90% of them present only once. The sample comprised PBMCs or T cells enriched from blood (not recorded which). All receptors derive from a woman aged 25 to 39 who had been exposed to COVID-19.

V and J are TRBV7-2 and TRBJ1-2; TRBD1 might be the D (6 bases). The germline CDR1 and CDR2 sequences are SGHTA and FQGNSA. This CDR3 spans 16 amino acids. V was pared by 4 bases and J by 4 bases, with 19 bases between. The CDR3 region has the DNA TGTGCCAGCAGCTCGCCCTCCTTGGGCAGGGGCTATGGCTACACCTTC. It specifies CASSSPSLGRGYGYTF.

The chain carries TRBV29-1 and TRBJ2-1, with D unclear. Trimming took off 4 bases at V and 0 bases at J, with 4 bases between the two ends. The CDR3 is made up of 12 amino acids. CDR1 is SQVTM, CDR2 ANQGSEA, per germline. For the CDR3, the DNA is TGCAGCGTTGGTATCTCCTACAATGAGCAGTTCTTC. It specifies CSVGISYNEQFF.

The CDR3 coding sequence is TGCGCCAGCAGCCAAGACCCCGGACAGTTAGCCAAAAACATTCAGTACTTC. Translating it yields CASSQDPGQLAKNIQYF. The chain uses TRBV4-1 and TRBJ2-4, with D perhaps TRBD1 (6 bases). Trimming took off 0 bases at V and 0 bases at J, with 12 bases between the two ends. Germline loops: CDR1 MGHRA, CDR2 YSYEKL. The length of the CDR3 is 17 residues.

The chain's CDR3 is CASSLGAAAFF. As DNA, the CDR3 is TGTGCCAGCAGCTTAGGGGCCGCAGCTTTCTTT. The chain links TRBV7-2 to TRBJ1-1, with D uncertain. The CDR3 is 11 amino acids. V was pared by 1 base and J by 10 bases, with 7 bases between. Germline V gene sequence: CDR1 SGHTA, CDR2 FQGNSA.

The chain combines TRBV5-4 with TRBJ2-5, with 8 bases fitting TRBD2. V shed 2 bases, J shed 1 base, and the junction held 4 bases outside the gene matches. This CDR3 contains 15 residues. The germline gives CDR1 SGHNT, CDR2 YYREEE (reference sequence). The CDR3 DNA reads TGTGCCAGCAGCTTAGCGGGGGACCTCCAAGAGACCCAGTACTTC. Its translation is CASSLAGDLQETQYF.

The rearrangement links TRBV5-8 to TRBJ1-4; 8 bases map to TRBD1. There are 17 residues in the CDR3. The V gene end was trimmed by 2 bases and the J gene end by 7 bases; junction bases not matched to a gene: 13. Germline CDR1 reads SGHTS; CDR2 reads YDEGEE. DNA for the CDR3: TGTGCCAGCAGCTTTACCGGGACAGGTGGCCTGGGTGAAAAACTGTTTTTT. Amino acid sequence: CASSFTGTGGLGEKLFF.

The DNA of the CDR3 is TGCGCCAGCAGCTCGAACCTGGGGGCCTCCTACAATGAGCAGTTCTTC. This sequence encodes CASSSNLGASYNEQFF. The genes are TRBV5-1 and TRBJ2-1; a weak D match, TRBD1 (6 bases). V was shortened by 3 bases and J by 0 bases, with 13 bases between the two germline ends. CDR1 and CDR2 (germline): SGHRS, YFSETQ. This CDR3 has 16 residues.

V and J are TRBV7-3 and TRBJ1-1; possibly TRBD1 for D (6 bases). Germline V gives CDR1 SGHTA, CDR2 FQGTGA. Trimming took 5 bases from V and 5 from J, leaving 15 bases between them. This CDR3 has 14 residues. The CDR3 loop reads CASSLRGVGTEAFF. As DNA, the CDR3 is TGTGCCAGCAGCCTAAGGGGGGTAGGGACTGAAGCTTTCTTT. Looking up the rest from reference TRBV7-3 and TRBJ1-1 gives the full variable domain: GAGVSQTPSNKVTEKGKYVELRCDPISGHTALYWYRQSLGQGPEFLIYFQGTGAADDSGLPNDRFFAVRPEGSVSTLKIQRTERGDSAVYLCASSLRGVGTEAFFGQGTRLTVV.

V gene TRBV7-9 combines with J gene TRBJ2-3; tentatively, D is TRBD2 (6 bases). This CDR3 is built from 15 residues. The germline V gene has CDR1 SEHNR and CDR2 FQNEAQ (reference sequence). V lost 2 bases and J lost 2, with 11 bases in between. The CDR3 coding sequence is TGTGCCAGCAGCTTACTATCGGGGGACACAGATACGCAGTATTTT. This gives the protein CASSLLSGDTDTQYF.

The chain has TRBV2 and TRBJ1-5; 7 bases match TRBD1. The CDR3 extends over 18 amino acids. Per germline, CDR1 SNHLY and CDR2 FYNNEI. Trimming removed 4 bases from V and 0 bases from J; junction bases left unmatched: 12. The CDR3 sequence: CASSGTILGGNSNQPQHF. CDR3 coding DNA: TGTGCCAGCAGTGGCACGATCCTAGGGGGCAATAGCAATCAGCCCCAGCATTTT.

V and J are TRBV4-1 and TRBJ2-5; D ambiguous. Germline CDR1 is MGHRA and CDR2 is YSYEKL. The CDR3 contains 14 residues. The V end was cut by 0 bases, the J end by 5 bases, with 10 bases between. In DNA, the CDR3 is TGCGCCAGCAGCCAAGATCCAGGAAGGGAGACCCAGTACTTC. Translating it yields CASSQDPGRETQYF.

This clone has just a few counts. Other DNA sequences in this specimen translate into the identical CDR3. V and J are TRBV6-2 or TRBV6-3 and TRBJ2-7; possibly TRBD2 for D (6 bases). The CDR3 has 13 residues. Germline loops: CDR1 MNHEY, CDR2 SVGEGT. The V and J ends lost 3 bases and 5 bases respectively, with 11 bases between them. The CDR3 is CASSYGGIDEQYF. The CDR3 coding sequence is TGTGCCAGCAGTTATGGGGGGATAGACGAGCAGTACTTC.

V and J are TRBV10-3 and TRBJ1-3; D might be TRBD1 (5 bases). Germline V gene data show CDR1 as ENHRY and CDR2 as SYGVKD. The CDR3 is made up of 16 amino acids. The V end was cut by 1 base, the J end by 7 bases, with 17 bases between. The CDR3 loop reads CAISEFPPPGGNTIYF. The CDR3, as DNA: TGTGCCATCAGTGAGTTCCCCCCTCCGGGGGGGAACACCATATATTTT.

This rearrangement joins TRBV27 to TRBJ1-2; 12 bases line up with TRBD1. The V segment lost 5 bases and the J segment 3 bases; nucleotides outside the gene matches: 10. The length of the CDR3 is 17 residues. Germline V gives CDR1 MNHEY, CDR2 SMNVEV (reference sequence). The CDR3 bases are TGTGCCAGCAGTCCACTCGGGACAGGGGGCATCCACTATGGCTACACCTTC. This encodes CASSPLGTGGIHYGYTF.

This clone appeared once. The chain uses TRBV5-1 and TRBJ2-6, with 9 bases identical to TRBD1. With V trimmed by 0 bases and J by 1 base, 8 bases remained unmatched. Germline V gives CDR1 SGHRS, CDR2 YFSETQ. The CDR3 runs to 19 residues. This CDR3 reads CASSLAGTGYISGANVLTF. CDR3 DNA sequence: TGCGCCAGCAGCTTGGCAGGGACAGGGTATATATCTGGGGCCAACGTCCTGACTTTC.

The CDR3 loop reads CARTGTGASNYGYTF. CDR3 sequence (DNA): TGTGCCCGAACCGGGACAGGGGCTTCTAACTATGGCTACACCTTC. This chain uses TRBV2 with TRBJ1-2, with TRBD1 identical over 10 bases. The length of the CDR3 is 15 residues. The V and J ends lost 11 bases and 0 bases, in that order; junction bases with no gene match: 9. Germline V gene data show CDR1 as SNHLY and CDR2 as FYNNEI. The variable domain in full, completed from reference TRBV2 and TRBJ1-2, reads EPEVTQTPSHQVTQMGQEVILRCVPISNHLYFYWYRQILGQKVEFLVSFYNNEISEKSEIFDDQFSVERPDGSNFTLKIRSTKLEDSAMYFCARTGTGASNYGYTFGSGTRLTVV.

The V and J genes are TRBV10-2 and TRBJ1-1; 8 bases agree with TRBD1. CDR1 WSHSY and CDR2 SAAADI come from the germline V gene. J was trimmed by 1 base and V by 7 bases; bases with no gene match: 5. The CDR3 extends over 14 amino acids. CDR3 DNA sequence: TGCGCCAGCAACGGACAGGGTTCGAACACTGAAGCTTTCTTT. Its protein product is CASNGQGSNTEAFF.